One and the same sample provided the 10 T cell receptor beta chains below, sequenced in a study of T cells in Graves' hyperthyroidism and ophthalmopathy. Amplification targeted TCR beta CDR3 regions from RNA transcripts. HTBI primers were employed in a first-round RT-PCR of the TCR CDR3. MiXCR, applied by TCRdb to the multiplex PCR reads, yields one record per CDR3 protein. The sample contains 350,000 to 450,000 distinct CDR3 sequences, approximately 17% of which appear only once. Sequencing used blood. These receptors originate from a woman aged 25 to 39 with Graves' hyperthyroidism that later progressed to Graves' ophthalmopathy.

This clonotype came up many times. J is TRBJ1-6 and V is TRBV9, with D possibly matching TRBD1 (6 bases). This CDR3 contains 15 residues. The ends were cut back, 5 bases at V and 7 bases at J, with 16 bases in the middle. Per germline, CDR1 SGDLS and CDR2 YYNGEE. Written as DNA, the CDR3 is TGTGCCAGCAGTCCCAGGGTGAGGGGGAATTCACCCCTCCACTTT. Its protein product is CASSPRVRGNSPLHF.

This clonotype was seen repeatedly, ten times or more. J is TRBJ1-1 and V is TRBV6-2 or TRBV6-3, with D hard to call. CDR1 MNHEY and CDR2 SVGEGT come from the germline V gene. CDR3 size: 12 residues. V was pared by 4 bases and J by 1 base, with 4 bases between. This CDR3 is CASSSWNTEAFF. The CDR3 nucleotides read TGTGCCAGCAGTTCTTGGAACACTGAAGCTTTCTTT.

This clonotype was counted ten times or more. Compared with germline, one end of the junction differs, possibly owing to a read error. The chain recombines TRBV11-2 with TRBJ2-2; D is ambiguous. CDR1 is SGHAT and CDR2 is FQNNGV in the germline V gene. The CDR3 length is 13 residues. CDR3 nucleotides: TGTGCCAGCAGCGTAGATCTATATGGGGAGCTGTTTTTT. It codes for CASSVDLYGELFF.

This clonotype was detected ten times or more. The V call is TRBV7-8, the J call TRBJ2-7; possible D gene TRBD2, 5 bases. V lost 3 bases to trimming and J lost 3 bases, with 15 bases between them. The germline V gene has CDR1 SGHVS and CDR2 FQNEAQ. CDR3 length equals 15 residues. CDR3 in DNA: TGTGCCAGCAGCTTCTCCGAGGGCCTGGTCTACGAGCAGTACTTC. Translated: CASSFSEGLVYEQYF.

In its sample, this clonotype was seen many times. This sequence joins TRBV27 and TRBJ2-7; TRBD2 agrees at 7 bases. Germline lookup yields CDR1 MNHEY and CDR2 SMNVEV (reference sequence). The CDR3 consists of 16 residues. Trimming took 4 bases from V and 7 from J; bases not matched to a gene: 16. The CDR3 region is CASSSSTGLVHGEQYF. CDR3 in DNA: TGTGCCAGCAGTTCCTCGACCGGACTAGTACATGGGGAGCAGTACTTC.

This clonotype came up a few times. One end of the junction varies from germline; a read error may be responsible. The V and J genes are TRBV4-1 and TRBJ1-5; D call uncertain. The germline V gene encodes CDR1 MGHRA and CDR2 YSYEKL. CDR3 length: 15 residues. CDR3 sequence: CANSPHWDSNQPQHF. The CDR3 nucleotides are TGCGCCAACAGCCCCCACTGGGATAGCAATCAGCCCCAGCATTTT.

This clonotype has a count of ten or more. In DNA, the CDR3 is TGTGCCAGCAGCTTGCAGGGGGCAGGGACTGAAGCTTTCTTT. It encodes CASSLQGAGTEAFF. The J gene is TRBJ1-1, the V gene TRBV12-3 or TRBV12-4; 8 positions agree with TRBD1. The V and J ends lost 6 bases and 5 bases, in that order; junction bases with no gene match: 8. The CDR3 extends over 14 amino acids.

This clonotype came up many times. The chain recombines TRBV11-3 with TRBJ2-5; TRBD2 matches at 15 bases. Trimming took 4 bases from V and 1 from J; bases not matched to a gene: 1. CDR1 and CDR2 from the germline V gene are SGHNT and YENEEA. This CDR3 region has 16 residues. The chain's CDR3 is CASSSGLAGGQETQYF. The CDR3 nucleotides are TGTGCCAGCAGCTCGGGACTAGCGGGAGGCCAAGAGACCCAGTACTTC.

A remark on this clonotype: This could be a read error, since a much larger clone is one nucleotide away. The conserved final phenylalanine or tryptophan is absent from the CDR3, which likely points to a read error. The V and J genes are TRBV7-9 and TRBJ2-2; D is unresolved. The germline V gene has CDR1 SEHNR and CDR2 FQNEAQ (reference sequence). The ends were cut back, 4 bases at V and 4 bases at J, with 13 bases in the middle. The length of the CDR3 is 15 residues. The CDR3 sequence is CASSSTKRGTGELFV. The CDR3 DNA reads TGTGCCAGCAGCTCTACCAAAAGAGGCACCGGGGAGCTGTTTGTT.

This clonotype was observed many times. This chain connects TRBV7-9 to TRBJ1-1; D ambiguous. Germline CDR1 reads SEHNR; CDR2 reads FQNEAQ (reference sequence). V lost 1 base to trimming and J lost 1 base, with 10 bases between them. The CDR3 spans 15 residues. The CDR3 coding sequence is TGTGCCAGCAGCTTAGTCCCCCCAGCGAACACTGAAGCTTTCTTT. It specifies CASSLVPPANTEAFF.